These 19 T cell receptor beta chains were all obtained from the same sample, sequenced in a study of ipilimumab plus nivolumab after autologous stem cell transplantation listed by TCRdb under 2021. The library was prepared using the immunoSEQ multiplex PCR assay. What TCRdb holds here is the immuneACCESS table cut down to in-frame rearrangements. Part of the clones is not present; checked against another copy, under half of the missing clones reflect an unresolved V gene, and the others are unexplained. Across this sample there are over 75,000 clones, with 65% to 85% seen only once. Clones ranked in the top ten supply approximately 2.2% of the sample. Material: PBMCs, obtained in a trial of ipilimumab plus nivolumab as post-transplant consolidation. All receptors come from a male donor with diffuse large B-cell lymphoma.

The V gene is TRBV12-5, the J gene TRBJ2-3; D is unresolved. This CDR3 region has 15 residues. V was trimmed by 6 bases and J by 2 bases, leaving 15 bases between them. In germline, CDR1 is LGHNT, CDR2 FRNRAP. DNA for the CDR3: TGTGCTAGTGGCCTCTCCGAGTTCCCCACAGATACGCAGTATTTT. Protein sequence: CASGLSEFPTDTQYF. Variable domain in full (rest from reference TRBV12-5 and TRBJ2-3): DARVTQTPRHKVTEMGQEVTMRCQPILGHNTVFWYRQTMMQGLELLAYFRNRAPLDDSGMPKDRFSAEMPDATLATLKIQPSEPRDSAVYFCASGLSEFPTDTQYFGPGTRLTVL.

The chain carries TRBV30 and TRBJ2-7, with 8 bases lining up with TRBD1. The CDR3 has 12 residues. Germline V gene data show CDR1 as GTSNPN and CDR2 as SVGIG (reference sequence). V was pared by 5 bases and J by 3 bases, with 3 bases of the junction left unmatched. The CDR3 DNA reads as TGTGCCTGGCAGGGGGCGATCTACGAGCAGTACTTC. It translates to CAWQGAIYEQYF.

This clone was observed a single time. Here the CDR3 DNA reads TGTGCCATCAGTGAGTCGAAGGGGCAGGTGAGCAATCAGCCCCAGCATTTT. Its protein is CAISESKGQVSNQPQHF. The chain couples TRBV10-3 to TRBJ1-5; D is perhaps TRBD1 (5 bases). The CDR3 is 17 amino acids. The V gene lost 0 bases and the J gene lost 1 base, with 13 bases spanning the gap. CDR1 is ENHRY and CDR2 is SYGVKD in the germline V gene.

The chain is built from TRBV10-3 and TRBJ1-1; 10 nucleotides line up with TRBD1. With V trimmed by 6 bases and J by 5 bases, 6 bases remained unmatched. Germline-derived CDR1 and CDR2 are ENHRY and SYGVKD. The CDR3 consists of 14 residues. CDR3 coding DNA: TGTGCCATCAGCTCCGGGACAGGGGTAACTGAAGCTTTCTTT. The encoded protein is CAISSGTGVTEAFF.

The rearrangement links TRBV5-1 to TRBJ2-1, with a tentative D call TRBD2 (5 bases). The CDR3 consists of 14 residues. The V and J ends lost 3 bases and 13 bases respectively, with 20 bases between them. Germline values: CDR1 SGHRS, CDR2 YFSETQ. The CDR3 region has the DNA TGCGCCAGCAGCTCCAGAGGACTGTCATACGATCAGTTCTTC. This translates into CASSSRGLSYDQFF. Filled out from reference TRBV5-1 and TRBJ2-1, the complete variable domain reads KAGVTQTPRYLIKTRGQQVTLSCSPISGHRSVSWYQQTPGQGLQFLFEYFSETQRNKGNFPGRFSGRQFSNSRSEMNVSTLELGDSALYLCASSSRGLSYDQFFGPGTRLTVL.

The chain is built from TRBV23-1 and TRBJ2-1, with 7 nucleotides matching TRBD2. TRBV23-1 is sorted into the ORF group, with uncertain function. The CDR3 spans 16 residues. V was pared by 0 bases and J by 3 bases, with 5 bases of the junction left unmatched. DNA of the CDR3: TGCGCCAGCAGTCAATCTGCCGGGACTATCTACAATGAGCAGTTCTTC. Amino acid sequence: CASSQSAGTIYNEQFF.

This clone came up once. The rearrangement uses TRBV30 and TRBJ1-2, with 7 bases identical to TRBD1. This CDR3 is built from 13 residues. J lost 7 bases, V lost 3 bases, and 8 bases had no gene match. Germline V gene data show CDR1 as GTSNPN and CDR2 as SVGIG (reference sequence). The CDR3 here is CAWRRTGAGGYTF. CDR3 bases: TGTGCCTGGAGACGGACAGGAGCGGGTGGCTACACCTTC.

V is TRBV5-8 and J is TRBJ1-3; no clear D gene. CDR3 size: 17 residues. V was trimmed by 0 bases and J by 0 bases, leaving 13 bases between them. Germline CDR1 SGHTS, CDR2 YDEGEE. CDR3 in amino acids: CASSLGGFYFSGNTIYF. As DNA, the CDR3 is TGTGCCAGCAGCTTGGGGGGTTTCTACTTCTCTGGAAACACCATATATTTT.

The gene calls are TRBV7-8 and TRBJ2-3; 10 bases agree with TRBD2. Germline loops: CDR1 SGHVS, CDR2 FQNEAQ. The V gene end was trimmed by 5 bases and the J gene end by 8 bases; junction bases not matched to a gene: 7. The CDR3 covers 14 residues. The CDR3 DNA sequence: TGTGCCAGCAGCGCCCCAGCGGGGGGGAGTACGCAGTATTTT. As protein: CASSAPAGGSTQYF.

This chain connects TRBV13 to TRBJ2-3; 12 bases agree with TRBD2. Per the germline V gene, CDR1 is PRHDT and CDR2 is FYEKMQ (reference sequence). Unmatched junction bases numbered 5, after V lost 5 bases and J lost 2 bases. The CDR3 has 16 residues. The CDR3 here is CASSLGLAGFTDTQYF. For the CDR3, the DNA is TGTGCCAGCAGCCTCGGACTAGCGGGGTTCACAGATACGCAGTATTTT.

The V gene is TRBV6-6, the J gene TRBJ2-7, with 7 bases lining up with TRBD1. The V and J ends lost 5 bases and 4 bases, in that order; junction bases with no gene match: 2. Germline V gene sequence: CDR1 MNHNY, CDR2 SVGAGI (reference sequence). The CDR3 sequence is 12 residues long. This chain's CDR3 is CASSPQGYEQYF. The CDR3 coding sequence is TGTGCCAGCAGTCCACAGGGGTACGAGCAGTACTTC.

The chain joins TRBV18 to TRBJ1-2; 9 nucleotides agree with TRBD1. Germline CDR1 KGHSH, CDR2 LQKENI. The CDR3 is 17 residues long. J lost 5 bases, V lost 6 bases, and 16 bases had no gene match. The CDR3 reads CASSPGQGRKLRYGYTF. In nucleotides, the CDR3 is TGTGCCAGCTCTCCTGGACAGGGGCGGAAGCTGAGGTATGGCTACACCTTC.

The genes are TRBV27 and TRBJ1-2; TRBD1 might be the D (5 bases). Trimming took 3 bases from V and 4 from J, leaving 18 bases between them. CDR3 length: 16 amino acids. Germline lookup yields CDR1 MNHEY and CDR2 SMNVEV (reference sequence). In nucleotides, the CDR3 is TGTGCCAGCAGTTTGACAAGGGGAAATTCCGTCTATGGCTACACCTTC. This encodes CASSLTRGNSVYGYTF.

V and J are TRBV5-1 and TRBJ1-2, with a tentative D call TRBD1 (6 bases). The V and J ends lost 4 bases and 3 bases respectively, with 16 bases between them. The length of the CDR3 is 15 residues. From germline, CDR1 is SGHRS and CDR2 YFSETQ. Here the CDR3 DNA reads TGCGCCAGCAGCCCCCAGACAGGAGCCCACTATGGCTACACCTTC. The encoded protein is CASSPQTGAHYGYTF.

The chain has TRBV7-2 and TRBJ1-5; 7 nucleotides match TRBD1. Germline V gives CDR1 SGHTA, CDR2 FQGNSA. The CDR3 spans 15 residues. V was pared by 5 bases and J by 6 bases, with 10 bases of the junction left unmatched. CDR3 loop: CASSPGTALIQPQHF. The CDR3 DNA sequence: TGTGCCAGCAGCCCCGGGACAGCACTGATTCAGCCCCAGCATTTT.

J is TRBJ2-2 and V is TRBV9; D unresolved. The CDR3 is made up of 16 amino acids. Trimming pared 6 bases from V and 0 bases from J, leaving 15 bases between. Per germline, CDR1 SGDLS and CDR2 YYNGEE. CDR3 DNA sequence: TGTGCCAGCAATATCAACGGACGCGCGAACACCGGGGAGCTGTTTTTT. Translation gives CASNINGRANTGELFF.

The chain has TRBV5-1 and TRBJ1-1; D not resolved. Looked up from germline, CDR1 is SGHRS and CDR2 is YFSETQ. The CDR3 has 15 amino acids. V was cut by 0 bases and J by 0 bases, with 9 bases left in between. The CDR3 protein is CASSLAAGLNTEAFF. The CDR3 DNA follows: TGCGCCAGCAGCTTGGCCGCAGGATTGAACACTGAAGCTTTCTTT.

The V and J genes are TRBV25-1 and TRBJ1-4; weak D call: TRBD1 (6 bases). V was cut by 4 bases and J by 6 bases, with 18 bases left in between. The CDR3 loop spans 16 amino acids. Germline V gives CDR1 MGHDK, CDR2 SYGVNS. The CDR3 here is CASSGPDSVAHEKLFF. The CDR3, as DNA: TGTGCCAGCAGTGGCCCGGACAGTGTTGCGCATGAAAAACTGTTTTTT.

This clone was recorded a few times. As DNA, the CDR3 is TGTGCCAGCAGCTTAGAGGAGGGGGTAAGCTACGAGCAGTACTTC. It is translated as CASSLEEGVSYEQYF. The chain joins TRBV11-2 to TRBJ2-7; D assignment may be TRBD1 or TRBD2 (6 bases each). V was trimmed by 0 bases and J by 3 bases, leaving 12 bases between them. The CDR3 consists of 15 residues. Looked up from germline, CDR1 is SGHAT and CDR2 is FQNNGV.